These T cell receptor beta chains were read from a single sample in a study of cytomegalovirus exposure and HLA in healthy donors. Measured with immunoSEQ multiplex PCR; TCRdb has only the in-frame clones, and not every one. Found here are 140,000 to 150,000 clones, more than 60% of them singletons; the top ten hold 5.5% to 7%. The sample consisted of PBMCs. The receptors were gathered from a woman aged 55-69 years in good health and CMV-seronegative. Both conserved end residues are part of each CDR3. Each record gives: J gene, clone size, CDR3 length, V gene, D gene, CDR3 DNA, CDR3 protein. A D gene is named only where the DNA matches it firmly. Clone sizes are given selectively: once, few, many, or a class where the clone is expanded.

TRBJ2-1 | - | 15 | TRBV7-8 | TRBD2 | TGTGCCAGCAGCCAATTGGAAGGGAGGGACAATGAGCAGTTCTTC | CASSQLEGRDNEQFF
TRBJ1-1 | - | 16 | TRBV29-1 | TRBD1 | TGCAGCGTTGAAGGGGGGACAGGGGGAGGGAACACTGAAGCTTTCTTT | CSVEGGTGGGNTEAFF
TRBJ2-4 | - | 15 | TRBV6-1 | TRBD1 | TGTGCCAGCAGTGCCCCAGGGGGTGAAAAAAACATTCAGTACTTC | CASSAPGGEKNIQYF
TRBJ2-7 | - | 15 | TRBV18 | TRBD1 | TGTGCCAGCTCACCAGGGACAGAAAGGGGCTACGAGCAGTACTTC | CASSPGTERGYEQYF
TRBJ2-1 | - | 15 | TRBV7-8 | TRBD2 | TGTGCCAGCAGCTTATCAGGACTAGCGGGGGGTGAGCAGTTCTTC | CASSLSGLAGGEQFF
TRBJ2-1 | - | 15 | TRBV7-2 | - | TGTGCCGGCAGCTCTGTTGGGGCGCCCGGCTATGAGCAGTTCTTC | CAGSSVGAPGYEQFF
TRBJ1-1 | once | 11 | TRBV5-1 | - | TGCGCCAGCCAAGCGGCCTCTGAAGCTTTCTTT | CASQAASEAFF
TRBJ1-5 | - | 14 | TRBV6-5 | TRBD1 | TGTGCCAGCAGTTACTCGAGGGGGCGTCAGCCCCAGCATTTT | CASSYSRGRQPQHF
TRBJ1-1 | - | 16 | TRBV9 | - | TGTGCCAGCAGCCCAGAGGTGGGGGGGACGAACACTGAAGCTTTCTTT | CASSPEVGGTNTEAFF
TRBJ2-7 | - | 13 | TRBV5-4 | - | TGTGCCAGCAGCTTCGCTAGCGCATACGAGCAGTACTTC | CASSFASAYEQYF
TRBJ1-2 | once | 13 | TRBV28 | TRBD1 | TGTGCCAGCAGGGGGACAGGGGAGGATGGCTACACCTTC | CASRGTGEDGYTF
TRBJ2-3 | - | 15 | TRBV10-3 | - | TGTGCCATCAGGGAGAGCGGAGCCCCCGCAGATACGCAGTATTTT | CAIRESGAPADTQYF
TRBJ1-2 | - | 12 | TRBV7-9 | - | TGTTCCAGCAGCTTAGACGGGGATGGCTACACCTTC | CSSSLDGDGYTF
TRBJ1-1 | once | 14 | TRBV6-5 | TRBD1 | TGTGCCAGCAGCTCCGGACAGGGGTTGACTGAAGCTTTCTTT | CASSSGQGLTEAFF
TRBJ2-3 | few | 15 | TRBV5-1 | - | TGCGCCAGCAGCGTCTCAGGGGCCACCACAGATACGCAGTATTTT | CASSVSGATTDTQYF
TRBJ2-7 | - | 14 | TRBV19 | - | TGTGCCAGTAGTATCGCGGGCAGATCCTACGAGCAGTACTTC | CASSIAGRSYEQYF
TRBJ1-4 | few | 15 | TRBV27 | - | TGTGCCAGCAGTTTAACGACAGCTCCCTATGAAAAACTGTTTTTT | CASSLTTAPYEKLFF
TRBJ2-5 | - | 15 | TRBV5-1 | TRBD2 | TGCGCCAGCAGCCTTAGCGGGAATATCCAAGAGACCCAGTACTTC | CASSLSGNIQETQYF
TRBJ2-7 | - | 16 | TRBV7-2 | TRBD1 | TGTGCCAGCAGCTTAGGAGGGACAGCCCTTTCCTACGAGCAGTACTTC | CASSLGGTALSYEQYF
TRBJ2-5 | - | 16 | TRBV10-3 | - | TGTGCCATCAGTGAGTCGAGGGGACTCGACCAAGAGACCCAGTACTTC | CAISESRGLDQETQYF
TRBJ1-2 | - | 15 | TRBV6-5 | TRBD1 | TGTGCCAGCAGTTACTCCCTCGGGACAGGGTATGGCTACACCTTC | CASSYSLGTGYGYTF
TRBJ2-3 | few | 15 | TRBV28 | TRBD2 | TGTGCCAGCAGTAGGACTAGCGGGAGCACAGATACGCAGTATTTT | CASSRTSGSTDTQYF
TRBJ2-2 | - | 13 | TRBV29-1 | - | TGCAGCGTAGACAAGAAGAACACCGGGGAGCTGTTTTTT | CSVDKKNTGELFF
TRBJ2-3 | - | 14 | TRBV7-2 | TRBD2 | TGTGCCAGCAGTCCGACTAGCGGGACAGATACGCAGTATTTT | CASSPTSGTDTQYF
TRBJ1-6 | - | 14 | TRBV25-1 | - | TGTGCCAGCAGTGAATCGGACAGAAGTTCACCCCTCCACTTT | CASSESDRSSPLHF
TRBJ2-6 | - | 16 | TRBV9 | - | TGTGCCAGCAGTTTGGAGGGGGCGGGAGGGGCCAACGTCCTGACTTTC | CASSLEGAGGANVLTF